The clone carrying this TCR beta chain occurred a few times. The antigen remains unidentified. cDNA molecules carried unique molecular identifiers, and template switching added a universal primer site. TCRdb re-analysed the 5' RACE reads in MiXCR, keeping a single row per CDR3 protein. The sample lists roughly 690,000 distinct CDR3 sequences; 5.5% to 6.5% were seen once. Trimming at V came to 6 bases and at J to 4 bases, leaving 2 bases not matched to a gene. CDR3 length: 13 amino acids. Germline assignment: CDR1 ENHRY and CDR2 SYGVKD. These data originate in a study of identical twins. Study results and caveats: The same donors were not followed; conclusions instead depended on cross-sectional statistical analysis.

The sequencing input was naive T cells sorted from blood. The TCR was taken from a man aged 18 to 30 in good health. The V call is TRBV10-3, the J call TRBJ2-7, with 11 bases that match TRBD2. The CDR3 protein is CAIRASGRYEQYF. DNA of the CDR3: TGTGCCATCAGAGCTAGCGGGAGGTACGAGCAGTACTTC.